Here is one T cell receptor (beta chain) with its context. It lacks a known antigen. No much larger clone exists at a distance of one base, and base qualities are not known. This entry comes from a study of tumor and adjacent non-tumor tissue in lung cancer (dated by TCRdb to the late 2010s). Looking at the study overall: Of the cohort, eleven to twelve patients had adenocarcinoma, 2 had squamous cell carcinoma and 1 had small cell lung cancer. Among the 15 or so patients, ages ranged from roughly 30 to 85 years, around 10 were men and 5 were women, and disease was TNM stage I to III. A total of some 130,000,000 productive TCRbeta reads were generated by sequencing, corresponding to an average of around 4 million reads per sample. Using bulk TCRbeta repertoires from over 14 lung cancer patients, the study set lung tumor tissue side by side with matched distant non-tumor lung tissue. TCRbeta CDR3 sequencing was performed on about 29 paired specimens, with one tumor sample and one normal lung sample collected per patient. The paper as a whole reports these results and caveats: Peripheral blood was not sequenced, so blood TCRbeta repertoires were not examined in the lung cancer patients of the study. The cohort had only 15 or so patients, and the authors noted that larger samples and more detailed clinical data are needed. TCR diversity (inverse Simpson) was significantly higher in tumor than in normal lung tissue (around 450 vs 160, P = 0.0075, Mann-Whitney U test). Neither the sequencing platform nor unique molecular identifiers are mentioned in the methods. TCR diversity was significantly higher in younger patients, and greater tumor TCR diversity was associated with shorter overall survival and shorter disease-free survival. The top 100 clones accounted for a significantly larger cumulative portion of the repertoire in normal lung than in tumor tissue.

The CDR3 runs 12 residues from the cysteine to the phenylalanine. Just CDR3 DNA is preserved here, 36 bases in frame from base 1. Cut back by 4 bases and 7 bases, the V and J ends lie 14 bases apart. The germline V gene encodes CDR1 DFQATT and CDR2 SNEGSKA (reference sequence). Libraries were prepared through multiplex PCR. The sequencing machine was an Illumina HiSeq 2500. TCRbeta libraries were constructed through three rounds of nested PCR with primers (Table S4) according to protocols adapted from ARM-PCR. PCR products of 200-500 bp were gel-excised and purified with the QIAquick gel extraction kit before sequencing. As for how the authors treated the data: Trimmomatic was used to clean the reads, FLASH merged the cleaned reads into complete CDR3 sequences, and MiTCR assigned the sequences to V(D)J germline segments. VDJtools was used to compute clonal diversity as the inverse Simpson's index. In-frame sequences lacking a premature stop codon were counted as productive reads. TCRdb reworked the public reads: Q25 trimming with fastp, MiXCR clone assembly, productive beta chains retained. Each entry merges the rows of one CDR3 protein and shows their most common DNA and genes. The V and J calls and clone size come from TCRdb's table, not from the authors' own analysis. This sample gives around 60,000 distinct CDR3 sequences in total; about 61% of them show up just once. Jointly, the top ten make up around 33% of the sample.

Bulk unsorted tissue served as the source for RNA extraction, and RNA quality was assessed using a NanoDrop ND-1000 and an Agilent 2100. The normal lung samples consisted of distant non-tumor tissue collected more than 3 cm from the tumor edge. Newly diagnosed lung cancer patients without prior chemotherapy who had been admitted for thoracic surgery in China between August and November 2014 were enrolled as donors. Anyone who had undergone radiotherapy or chemotherapy before, or who had another cancer at the same time, was left out of the study. Pieces of surgical tissue measuring about 1-2.3 cm3 were kept in RNAlater solution and held at -80 degrees C until needed.

The V and J segments used are TRBV20-1 and TRBJ2-7; no D gene call is confident. This TCR was sampled from a man between 65 and 79 years old with non-small cell lung cancer. The sequenced sample consisted of distant non-tumor lung tissue. In nucleotide form, the sequence is TGCAGTGCTAACGGACCCGATGAGGAGCAGTACTTC. This encodes CSANGPDEEQYF.